Many counts were recorded for the clone carrying this T cell receptor (beta chain). Its antigen is not known. The sample is drawn from a study of neurological immune-mediated disorders. Across the study: The roughly 34 multiple sclerosis patients comprised 31 that were relapsing-remitting and 3 that were secondary progressive. Study-level findings and limits: The absence of shared CDR3 amino acid sequences among expanded clones across subjects suggests private repertoires in all groups. HTLV-1-associated myelopathy had the most TCR clonal expansion, and multiple sclerosis had the least, less than healthy controls.

This CDR3 has 13 amino acids. Germline V gene sequence: CDR1 MNHEY, CDR2 SVGAGI. Trimming took 7 bases from V and 4 from J; bases not matched to a gene: 6. 5'RACE generated cDNA with 10-nucleotide random UMIs. Via MiXCR, TCRdb re-called the 5' RACE reads, giving one row per CDR3 protein. This table holds 85,000 to 100,000 distinct CDR3 sequences, 3.5% found once. Material: PBMCs. The rearrangement uses TRBV6-5 and TRBJ1-2; 7 nucleotides match TRBD1. This TCR was sampled from a woman between 18 and 29 years old with multiple sclerosis. The CDR3 spells CASIKQGTYGYTF. CDR3 nucleotide sequence: TGTGCCAGCATCAAACAGGGGACCTATGGCTACACCTTC.